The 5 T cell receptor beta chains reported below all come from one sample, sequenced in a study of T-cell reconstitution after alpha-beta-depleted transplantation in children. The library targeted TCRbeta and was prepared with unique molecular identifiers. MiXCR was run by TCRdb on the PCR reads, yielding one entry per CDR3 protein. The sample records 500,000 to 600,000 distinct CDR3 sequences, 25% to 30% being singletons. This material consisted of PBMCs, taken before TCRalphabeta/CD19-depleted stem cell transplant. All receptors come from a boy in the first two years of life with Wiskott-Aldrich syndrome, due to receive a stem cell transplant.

CDR3 DNA: TGCAGCGCCCGGCCGGCTGGCGGGGATACGCAGTATTTT. This gives the protein CSARPAGGDTQYF. The chain employs TRBV29-1 and TRBJ2-3; a weak D match, TRBD2 (5 bases). Germline assignment: CDR1 SQVTM and CDR2 ANQGSEA. Trimming removed 7 bases from V and 6 bases from J, with 17 bases in between. The CDR3 is 13 residues long.

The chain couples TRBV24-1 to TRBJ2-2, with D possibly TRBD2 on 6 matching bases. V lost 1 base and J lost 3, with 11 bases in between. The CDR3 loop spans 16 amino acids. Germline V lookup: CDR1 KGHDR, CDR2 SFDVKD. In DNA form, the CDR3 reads TGTGCCACCAGTGATTTCGGGGGAAGGGACACCGGGGAGCTGTTTTTT. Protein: CATSDFGGRDTGELFF.

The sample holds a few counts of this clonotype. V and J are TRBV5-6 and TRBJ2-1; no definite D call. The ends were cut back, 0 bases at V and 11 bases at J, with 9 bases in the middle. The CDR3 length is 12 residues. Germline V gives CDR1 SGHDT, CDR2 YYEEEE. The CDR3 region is CASSLERRQQFF. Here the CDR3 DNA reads TGTGCCAGCAGCTTGGAAAGGCGTCAGCAGTTCTTC.

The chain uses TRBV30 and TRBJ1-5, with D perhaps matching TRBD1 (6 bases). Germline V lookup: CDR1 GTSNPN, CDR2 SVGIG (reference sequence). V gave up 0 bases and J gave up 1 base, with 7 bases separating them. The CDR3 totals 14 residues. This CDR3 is CAWSVGGSNQPQHF. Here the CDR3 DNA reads TGTGCCTGGAGTGTAGGGGGGAGCAATCAGCCCCAGCATTTT.

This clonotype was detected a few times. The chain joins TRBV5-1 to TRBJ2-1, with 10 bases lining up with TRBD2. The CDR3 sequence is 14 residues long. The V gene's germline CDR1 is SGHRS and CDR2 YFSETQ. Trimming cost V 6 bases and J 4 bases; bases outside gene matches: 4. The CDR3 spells CASTKLAGYNEQFF. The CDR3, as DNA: TGCGCCAGCACCAAACTAGCGGGATACAATGAGCAGTTCTTC.